Listed below are T cell receptor beta chains from one sample, sequenced in a study of blood T cell repertoires in COVID-19. Some clones are missing from TCRdb's copy, which holds only in-frame ones; the method was immunoSEQ multiplex PCR. The data contain approximately 45,000 clones, about 86% of them singletons. The sample was peripheral blood. Receptor source: a woman aged 80 or over with acute or convalescent COVID-19. Both conserved end residues are part of each CDR3. Fields, in order: clone size, D gene, V gene, J gene, CDR3 DNA, CDR3 protein. A D gene is named only where the DNA matches it firmly. Some rows mark clone size as missing; the rest say once, few, many or name a class of expanded clone.

>.|.|TRBV10-3|TRBJ2-2
TGTGCCATCAGTGTTAAAACCGGGGAGCTGTTTTTT
CAISVKTGELFF
>few|TRBD2|TRBV9|TRBJ2-2
TGTGCCAGCAGCGGGGCCCTGACTAGCGGGGCACGTAATTCGAACACCGGGGAGCTGTTTTTT
CASSGALTSGARNSNTGELFF
>.|.|TRBV6-5|TRBJ1-1
TGTGCCAGTACGATAACGGAGAGGGCGCCTGAAGCTTTCTTT
CASTITERAPEAFF
>.|.|TRBV30|TRBJ2-5
TGTGCCTGGAGTGTCCCCAAACCCGGGGGAGAGACCCAGTACTTC
CAWSVPKPGGETQYF
>.|TRBD1|TRBV6-5|TRBJ2-4
TGTGCCAGCAGAGGGACAGGGGTCGGGAAAAACATTCAGTACTTC
CASRGTGVGKNIQYF
>.|.|TRBV5-5|TRBJ1-3
TGTGCCAGCAGCTTGAACGCGGCTGGAAACACCATATATTTT
CASSLNAAGNTIYF
>.|.|TRBV19|TRBJ1-2
TGTGCCAGTACCCCACCCGAGGGTGGCTACACCTTC
CASTPPEGGYTF
>few|.|TRBV10-3|TRBJ2-3
TGTGCCATCAGTGGGGCGGGGTCAGGCACAGATACGCAGTATTTT
CAISGAGSGTDTQYF
>.|.|TRBV3-1/TRBV3-2|TRBJ1-1
TGTGCCAGCAGCCAAGGCGGTGCGGGGACTGAAGCTTTCTTT
CASSQGGAGTEAFF
>.|.|TRBV19|TRBJ1-2
TGTGCCAGTAGTATAGAAGGAAACAGAGGGAGCGGCTACACCTTC
CASSIEGNRGSGYTF
>few|.|TRBV3-1/TRBV3-2|TRBJ1-5
TGTGCCAGCAGCCAGGCAGGGATTCAGCCCCAGCATTTT
CASSQAGIQPQHF
>.|TRBD1|TRBV15|TRBJ2-7
TGTGCCACCAGCAGACGGGACAGCACCTACGAGCAGTACTTC
CATSRRDSTYEQYF
>.|TRBD2|TRBV10-3|TRBJ2-1
TGTGCCACTCTAGCGGGGGATTCCTACAATGAGCAGTTCTTC
CATLAGDSYNEQFF
>once|TRBD1|TRBV5-1|TRBJ2-4
TGCGCCAGCGGGGACAGCTCAACAAACATTCAGTACTTC
CASGDSSTNIQYF
>.|TRBD1|TRBV5-1|TRBJ2-3
TGCGCCAGCAGCTTAGGGACAGGGGGCAACACAGATACGCAGTATTTT
CASSLGTGGNTDTQYF
>.|TRBD1|TRBV5-8|TRBJ2-5
TGTGCCAGCAGCTCGGGACAGAGGTACCAAGAGACCCAGTACTTC
CASSSGQRYQETQYF
>medium-sized|.|TRBV6-1|TRBJ1-1
TGTGCCAGCAGTGAAGCAGAGGAGAACACTGAAGCTTTCTTT
CASSEAEENTEAFF
>.|.|TRBV10-3|TRBJ1-5
TGTGCCACTTCTTCCGGGGGAGAGGGTCAGCCCCAGCATTTT
CATSSGGEGQPQHF
>.|.|TRBV4-2|TRBJ2-3
TGTGCCAGCAGCCAACCGGACAGAGCTAGCACAGATACGCAGTATTTT
CASSQPDRASTDTQYF
>once|.|TRBV6-5|TRBJ2-5
TGTGCCAGCAGTTATCGTCAGTACCAAGAGACCCAGTACTTC
CASSYRQYQETQYF
>.|TRBD1|TRBV5-1|TRBJ2-4
TGCGCCAGCAGCCCGGGACAGGAAAAAAACATTCAGTACTTC
CASSPGQEKNIQYF
>once|.|TRBV6-5|TRBJ1-6
TGTGCCAGCAGTACCAGGACTACCGGGGATTCACCCCTCCACTTT
CASSTRTTGDSPLHF
>.|.|TRBV6-6|TRBJ1-1
TGTGCCAGCAGTACAGGAGGGAGCACTGAAGCTTTCTTT
CASSTGGSTEAFF
>.|.|TRBV3-1/TRBV3-2|TRBJ1-4
TGTGCCAGCAGCCACGGTGGAACAGAGGGAGAAAAACTGTTTTTT
CASSHGGTEGEKLFF
>.|TRBD1|TRBV5-1|TRBJ1-4
TGCGCCAGCAGGGGGCGGGGGACAGGACGCGAAAAACTGTTTTTT
CASRGRGTGREKLFF
>.|.|TRBV19|TRBJ2-2
TGTGCCAGTAGTATACAGGGCTCGAACACCGGGGAGCTGTTTTTT
CASSIQGSNTGELFF
>few|TRBD2|TRBV7-9|TRBJ2-1
TGTGCCAGCAGCTCTACTAGCGGGGGGACCTACAATGAGCAGTTCTTC
CASSSTSGGTYNEQFF
>.|.|TRBV12-3/TRBV12-4|TRBJ1-2
TGTGCCAGCAGTCCCAACAGGGACTATGGCTACACCTTC
CASSPNRDYGYTF
>.|TRBD1|TRBV2|TRBJ1-2
TGTGCCAGCAGCCAAAACAGGGGTGATTATGGCTACACCTTC
CASSQNRGDYGYTF
>once|.|TRBV27|TRBJ2-3
TGTGCCAGCAGTTTCGGGGTAGCGGATACGCAGTATTTT
CASSFGVADTQYF
>.|.|TRBV3-1/TRBV3-2|TRBJ2-7
TGTGCCAGCAGCCAAGGAGTCACAGCATCCTACGAGCAGTACTTC
CASSQGVTASYEQYF
>.|.|TRBV19|TRBJ2-2
TGTGCCAGTAGTATCGGCACCGGGGAGCTGTTTTTT
CASSIGTGELFF
>.|.|TRBV6-5|TRBJ2-7
TGTGCCAGCAAGCCGGGACTGAGCTCCTACGAGCAGTACTTC
CASKPGLSSYEQYF
>.|.|TRBV19|TRBJ2-5
TGTGCCAGTAGTATTAATTCTCGAGAGACCCAGTACTTC
CASSINSRETQYF
>.|.|TRBV7-9|TRBJ1-5
TGTGCCAGCAGCTTAGCTTCCGTTCGTCAGCCCCAGCATTTT
CASSLASVRQPQHF
>.|TRBD1|TRBV2|TRBJ2-7
TGTGCCAGCAGTCCCCCAGACAGGGTGGGTGAGCAGTACTTC
CASSPPDRVGEQYF
>.|.|TRBV7-3|TRBJ2-6
TGTGCCAGCAGCATACACAACTCTGGGGCCAACGTCCTGACTTTC
CASSIHNSGANVLTF
>.|.|TRBV5-1|TRBJ1-4
TGCGCCAGCAGCCCTCTCGAGAGAACTAATGAAAAACTGTTTTTT
CASSPLERTNEKLFF
>once|.|TRBV19|TRBJ1-5
TGTGCCAGCCACGGGGGGGGCGGCAATCAGCCCCAGCATTTT
CASHGGGGNQPQHF
>.|TRBD1|TRBV5-4|TRBJ1-6
TGTGCCAGCAGCAGGACAGGCAATAATTCACCCCTCCACTTT
CASSRTGNNSPLHF